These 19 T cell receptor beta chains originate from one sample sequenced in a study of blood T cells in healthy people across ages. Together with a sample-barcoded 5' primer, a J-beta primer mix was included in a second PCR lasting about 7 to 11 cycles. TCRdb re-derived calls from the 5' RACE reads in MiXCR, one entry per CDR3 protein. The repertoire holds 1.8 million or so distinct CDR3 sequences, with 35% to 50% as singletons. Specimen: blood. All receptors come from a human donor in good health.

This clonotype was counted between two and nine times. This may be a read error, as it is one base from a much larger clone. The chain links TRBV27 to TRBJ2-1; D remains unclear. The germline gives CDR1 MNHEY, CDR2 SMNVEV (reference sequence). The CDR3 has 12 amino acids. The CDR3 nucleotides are TGTGCCAACAGTGAGACATACAATGAGCAGTTCTTC. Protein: CANSETYNEQFF.

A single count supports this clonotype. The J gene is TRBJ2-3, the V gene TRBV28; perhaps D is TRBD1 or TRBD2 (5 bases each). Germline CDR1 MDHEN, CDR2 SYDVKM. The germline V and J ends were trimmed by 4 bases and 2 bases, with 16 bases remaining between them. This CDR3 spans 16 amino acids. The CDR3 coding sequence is TGTGCCAGCAGTTCGCCGGGACGGCTGATCACAGATACGCAGTATTTT. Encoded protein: CASSSPGRLITDTQYF.

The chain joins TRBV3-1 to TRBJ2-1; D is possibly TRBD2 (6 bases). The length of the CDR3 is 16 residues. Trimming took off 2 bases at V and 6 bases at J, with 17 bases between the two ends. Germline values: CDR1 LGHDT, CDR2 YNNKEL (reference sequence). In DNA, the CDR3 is TGTGCCAGCAGCCAAAGACTAGTACTTAGGGGCAATGAGCAGTTCTTC. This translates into CASSQRLVLRGNEQFF.

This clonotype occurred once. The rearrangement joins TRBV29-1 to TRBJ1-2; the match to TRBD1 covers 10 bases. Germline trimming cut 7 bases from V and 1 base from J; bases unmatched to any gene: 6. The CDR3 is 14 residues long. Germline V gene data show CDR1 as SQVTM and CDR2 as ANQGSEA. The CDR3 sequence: CSGWTGGFNYGYTF. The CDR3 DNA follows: TGCAGCGGTTGGACAGGGGGTTTTAACTATGGCTACACCTTC. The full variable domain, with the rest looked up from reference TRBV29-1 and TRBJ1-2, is SAVISQKPSRDICQRGTSLTIQCQVDSQVTMMFWYRQQPGQSLTLIATANQGSEATYESGFVIDKFPISRPNLTFSTLTVSNMSPEDSSIYLCSGWTGGFNYGYTFGSGTRLTVV.

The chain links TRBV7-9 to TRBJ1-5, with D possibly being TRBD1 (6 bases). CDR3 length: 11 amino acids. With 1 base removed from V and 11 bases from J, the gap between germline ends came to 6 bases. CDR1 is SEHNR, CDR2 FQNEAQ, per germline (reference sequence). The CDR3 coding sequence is TGTGCCAGCAGCTTAGAGGGGGCCCAGCATTTT. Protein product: CASSLEGAQHF.

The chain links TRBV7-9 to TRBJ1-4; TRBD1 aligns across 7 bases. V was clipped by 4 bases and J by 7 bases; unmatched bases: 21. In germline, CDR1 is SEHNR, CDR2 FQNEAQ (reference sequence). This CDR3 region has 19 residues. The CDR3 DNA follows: TGTGCCAGCAGCTCGAAGCGATCCAATACGGGACAGTTAGGTGAAAAACTGTTTTTT. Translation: CASSSKRSNTGQLGEKLFF.

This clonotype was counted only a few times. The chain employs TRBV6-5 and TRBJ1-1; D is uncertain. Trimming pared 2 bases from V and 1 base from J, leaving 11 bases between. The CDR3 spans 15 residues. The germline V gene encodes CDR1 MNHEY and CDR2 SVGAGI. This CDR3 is CASSYREGWNTEAFF. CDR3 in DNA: TGTGCCAGCAGTTACAGGGAGGGTTGGAACACTGAAGCTTTCTTT.

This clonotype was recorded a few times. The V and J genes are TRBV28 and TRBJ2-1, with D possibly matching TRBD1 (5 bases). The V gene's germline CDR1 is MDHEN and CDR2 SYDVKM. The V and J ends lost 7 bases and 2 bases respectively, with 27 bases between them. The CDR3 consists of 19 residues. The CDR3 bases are TGTGCCAGCAACAGTTTATACTTGGGGCCTAGGATTACCTACAATGAGCAGTTCTTC. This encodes CASNSLYLGPRITYNEQFF.

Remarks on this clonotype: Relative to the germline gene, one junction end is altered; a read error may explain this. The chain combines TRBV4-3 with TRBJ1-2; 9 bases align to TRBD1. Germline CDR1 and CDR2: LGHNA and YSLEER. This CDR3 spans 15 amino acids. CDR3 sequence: CACSQEYRGRSGYTF. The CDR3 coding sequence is TGCGCCTGCAGCCAAGAATACAGGGGGCGATCTGGCTACACCTTC.

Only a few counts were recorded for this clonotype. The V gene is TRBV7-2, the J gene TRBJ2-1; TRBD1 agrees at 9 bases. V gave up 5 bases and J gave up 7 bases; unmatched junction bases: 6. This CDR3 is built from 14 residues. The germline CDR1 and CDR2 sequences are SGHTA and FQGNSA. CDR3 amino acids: CASSRDRVGNEQFF. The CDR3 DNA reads TGTGCCAGCAGCCGGGACAGGGTGGGGAATGAGCAGTTCTTC.

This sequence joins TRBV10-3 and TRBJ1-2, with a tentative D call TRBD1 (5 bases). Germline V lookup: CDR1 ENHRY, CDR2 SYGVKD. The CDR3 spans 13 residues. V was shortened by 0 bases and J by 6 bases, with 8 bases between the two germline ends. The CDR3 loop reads CAISESGGHGYTF. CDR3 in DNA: TGTGCCATCAGTGAGTCGGGGGGTCATGGCTACACCTTC.

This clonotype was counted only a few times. CDR3 DNA: TGCAGCGTTAGATCAGGAAACACCATATATTTT. Encoded protein: CSVRSGNTIYF. V usage is TRBV29-1 and J usage is TRBJ1-3, with D unresolved. The CDR3 covers 11 residues. Germline-derived CDR1 and CDR2 are SQVTM and ANQGSEA. V lost 5 bases to trimming and J lost 4 bases, with 6 bases between them. The complete variable domain, with remaining parts taken from reference TRBV29-1 and TRBJ1-3, reads SAVISQKPSRDICQRGTSLTIQCQVDSQVTMMFWYRQQPGQSLTLIATANQGSEATYESGFVIDKFPISRPNLTFSTLTVSNMSPEDSSIYLCSVRSGNTIYFGEGSWLTVV.

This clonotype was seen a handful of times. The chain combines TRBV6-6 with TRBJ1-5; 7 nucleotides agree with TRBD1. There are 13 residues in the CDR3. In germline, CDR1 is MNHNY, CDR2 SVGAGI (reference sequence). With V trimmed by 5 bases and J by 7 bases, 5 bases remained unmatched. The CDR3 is CASSDRDRQPQHF. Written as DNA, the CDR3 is TGTGCCAGCAGTGACAGGGATCGGCAGCCCCAGCATTTT.

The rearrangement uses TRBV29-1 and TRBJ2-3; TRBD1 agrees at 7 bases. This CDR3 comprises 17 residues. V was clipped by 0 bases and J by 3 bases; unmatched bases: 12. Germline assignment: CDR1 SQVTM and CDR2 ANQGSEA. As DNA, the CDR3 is TGCAGCGTTGAAGATCTTCAAGCAGGGGGAGAAACAGATACGCAGTATTTT. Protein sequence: CSVEDLQAGGETDTQYF.

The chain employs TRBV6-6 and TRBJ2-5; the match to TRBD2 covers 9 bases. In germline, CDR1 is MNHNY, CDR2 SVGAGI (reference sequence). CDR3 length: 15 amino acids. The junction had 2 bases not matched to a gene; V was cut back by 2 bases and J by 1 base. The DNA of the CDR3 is TGTGCCAGCAGTTACAGCGGGGGGCCCCAAGAGACCCAGTACTTC. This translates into CASSYSGGPQETQYF.

The CDR3 nucleotides are TGTGCCAGCAGTAAGACGGGAGCTAACTATGGCTACACCTTC. Translating it yields CASSKTGANYGYTF. The V and J genes are TRBV28 and TRBJ1-2; no firm D call. Germline CDR1 is MDHEN and CDR2 is SYDVKM. V gave up 5 bases and J gave up 0 bases, with 10 bases separating them. The CDR3 runs 14 residues.

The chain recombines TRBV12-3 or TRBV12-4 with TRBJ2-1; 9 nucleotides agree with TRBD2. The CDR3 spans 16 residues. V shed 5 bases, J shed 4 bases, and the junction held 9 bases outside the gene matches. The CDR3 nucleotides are TGTGCCAGCAGTCCCTCGACTAGCGGAGCGTACAATGAGCAGTTCTTC. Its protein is CASSPSTSGAYNEQFF.

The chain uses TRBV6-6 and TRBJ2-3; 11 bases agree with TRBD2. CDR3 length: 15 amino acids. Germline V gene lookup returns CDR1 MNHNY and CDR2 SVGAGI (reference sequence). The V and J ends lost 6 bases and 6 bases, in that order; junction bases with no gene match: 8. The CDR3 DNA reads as TGTGCCAGCAGCCAAACTCTAGCGGGGGGCGATACGCAGTATTTT. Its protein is CASSQTLAGGDTQYF.

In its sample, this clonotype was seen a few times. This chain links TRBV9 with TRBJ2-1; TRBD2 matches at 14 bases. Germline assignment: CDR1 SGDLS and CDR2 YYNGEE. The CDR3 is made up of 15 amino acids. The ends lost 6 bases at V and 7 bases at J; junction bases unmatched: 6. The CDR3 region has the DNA TGTGCCAGCACACCCGGGACTAGCGGGGGAAATGAGCAGTTCTTC. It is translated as CASTPGTSGGNEQFF.